Below are 13 T cell receptor beta chains sequenced from a single sample in a study of T and B cells in COVID-19 patients. Each TRB amplification used roughly 220-550 ng of genomic DNA from blood. Multiplex PCR with BIOMED2 TRB-A/B primer pools amplified TRB rearrangements. TCRdb re-derived calls from the multiplex PCR reads in MiXCR, one entry per CDR3 protein. In the table there are roughly 21,000 distinct CDR3 sequences, about 31% of which are singletons. The sample consisted of blood. The receptors stem from a human donor who had recovered from COVID-19.

Only a few counts were recorded for this clonotype. CDR3 amino acids: CASGRRDRQISGNTIYF. For the CDR3, the DNA is TGTGCCAGTGGCCGACGGGACAGACAAATCTCTGGAAACACCATATATTTT. The V call is TRBV19, the J call TRBJ1-3; 7 nucleotides line up with TRBD1. The CDR3 sequence is 17 residues long. Unmatched junction bases numbered 13, after V lost 8 bases and J lost 0 bases. Germline V gene data show CDR1 as LNHDA and CDR2 as SQIVND (reference sequence).

The rearrangement joins TRBV19 to TRBJ2-7; D is possibly TRBD1 (5 bases). This CDR3 spans 17 amino acids. The germline V and J ends were trimmed by 5 bases and 1 base, with 21 bases remaining between them. Germline V gives CDR1 LNHDA, CDR2 SQIVND (reference sequence). The CDR3 loop reads CASSPTRADALSYEQYF. In DNA, the CDR3 is TGTGCCAGTAGTCCTACCAGGGCAGACGCCCTATCCTACGAGCAGTACTTC.

In this sample, this clonotype is medium-sized. The chain couples TRBV6-5 to TRBJ2-5; perhaps TRBD1 as D (6 bases). The germline V and J ends were trimmed by 6 bases and 5 bases, with 10 bases remaining between them. The CDR3 is made up of 12 amino acids. CDR1 is MNHEY and CDR2 is SVGAGI in the germline V gene. The CDR3 loop is CASRQGKETQYF. The CDR3 bases are TGTGCCAGCAGGCAGGGGAAGGAGACCCAGTACTTC.

This clonotype was picked up a small number of times. The CDR3 reads CASSYSETQYF. The CDR3 region has the DNA TGTGCCAGCAGTTACAGCGAGACCCAGTACTTC. V usage is TRBV6-6 and J usage is TRBJ2-5; D not resolved. V lost 2 bases to trimming and J lost 5 bases, with 3 bases between them. Germline CDR1 and CDR2: MNHNY and SVGAGI (reference sequence). The CDR3 consists of 11 residues.

This sequence joins TRBV5-6 and TRBJ1-4; TRBD1 matches 9 bases. This CDR3 is 15 amino acids long. Germline values: CDR1 SGHDT, CDR2 YYEEEE. V shed 4 bases, J shed 6 bases, and the junction held 7 bases outside the gene matches. Here the CDR3 reads CASSRQGGSYEKLFF. DNA for the CDR3: TGTGCCAGCAGCCGACAGGGGGGAAGTTATGAAAAACTGTTTTTT.

This clonotype was seen ten or more times. Here the CDR3 reads CASSSTFQGHPPRNEQFF. In DNA form, the CDR3 reads TGTGCCAGCAGCTCAACATTCCAGGGACACCCCCCCCGGAATGAGCAGTTCTTC. This sequence joins TRBV27 and TRBJ2-1, with TRBD1 as a possible D gene (6 bases). Trimming took 6 bases from V and 7 from J, leaving 28 bases between them. Germline loops: CDR1 MNHEY, CDR2 SMNVEV (reference sequence). CDR3 size: 18 residues.

In its sample, this clonotype ranks as medium-sized. This chain links TRBV27 with TRBJ1-6, with D hard to call. Germline assignment: CDR1 MNHEY and CDR2 SMNVEV (reference sequence). V shed 2 bases and J shed 7 bases, with 9 bases lying between them. There are 14 residues in the CDR3. The CDR3 spells CASSLGGPNSPLHF. CDR3 bases: TGTGCCAGCAGTTTAGGCGGACCAAATTCACCCCTCCACTTT.

This clonotype is termed medium-sized (0.01 to 0.1%). The chain couples TRBV29-1 to TRBJ2-3, with D possibly matching TRBD2 (6 bases). The CDR3 extends over 16 amino acids. With 5 bases removed from V and 1 base from J, the gap between germline ends came to 19 bases. From germline, CDR1 is SQVTM and CDR2 ANQGSEA. The CDR3 here is CSVRGLENTGTDTQYF. CDR3 DNA: TGCAGCGTTCGGGGACTGGAAAATACCGGCACAGATACGCAGTATTTT.

This clonotype was found a few times. V is TRBV4-2 and J is TRBJ2-3; TRBD2 matches 13 bases. Germline V CDR1 and CDR2: LGHNA, YNFKEQ. V lost 4 bases to trimming and J lost 6 bases; unmatched junction nucleotides: 7. The CDR3 is made up of 16 amino acids. The CDR3 nucleotides are TGTGCCAGCAGCCCTTCGACTAGCGGGGGGTCGGATACGCAGTATTTT. Translation gives CASSPSTSGGSDTQYF.

This clonotype is termed medium-sized. The DNA for the CDR3 is TGTGCCAGCAGTGCCGTGAGCTCTGGGGCCAACGTCCTGACTTTC. Its protein product is CASSAVSSGANVLTF. The V gene is TRBV6-5, the J gene TRBJ2-6; no definite D call. V lost 5 bases, J lost 0 bases, and 8 bases lay in between. The CDR3 contains 15 residues. Germline lookup yields CDR1 MNHEY and CDR2 SVGAGI.

This rearrangement joins TRBV12-3 or TRBV12-4 to TRBJ1-6; D uncertain. Trimming left V 5 bases short and J 6 bases short, with 11 bases between. The CDR3 is 14 residues long. This CDR3 reads CASSLRPINSPLHF. The CDR3 coding sequence is TGTGCCAGCAGTCTGAGGCCTATTAATTCACCCCTCCACTTT.

This rearrangement joins TRBV18 to TRBJ2-3; TRBD2 matches at 9 bases. This CDR3 contains 16 residues. Germline values: CDR1 KGHSH, CDR2 LQKENI. With 5 bases clipped from V and 0 bases from J, the junction kept 6 bases outside the gene matches. In DNA form, the CDR3 reads TGTGCCAGCTCAAGGGCCAGCGGGGGGAGCACAGATACGCAGTATTTT. This codes for CASSRASGGSTDTQYF.

The chain links TRBV5-6 to TRBJ1-2; D gene ambiguous. Germline CDR1 and CDR2: SGHDT and YYEEEE. This CDR3 is 13 amino acids long. V lost 0 bases, J lost 4 bases, and 7 bases lay in between. DNA of the CDR3: TGTGCCAGCAGCTTGGTACAACCCTATGGCTACACCTTC. Encoded protein: CASSLVQPYGYTF. Complete variable domain (other parts from reference TRBV5-6 and TRBJ1-2): DAGVTQSPTHLIKTRGQQVTLRCSPKSGHDTVSWYQQALGQGPQFIFQYYEEEERQRGNFPDRFSGHQFPNYSSELNVNALLLGDSALYLCASSLVQPYGYTFGSGTRLTVV.